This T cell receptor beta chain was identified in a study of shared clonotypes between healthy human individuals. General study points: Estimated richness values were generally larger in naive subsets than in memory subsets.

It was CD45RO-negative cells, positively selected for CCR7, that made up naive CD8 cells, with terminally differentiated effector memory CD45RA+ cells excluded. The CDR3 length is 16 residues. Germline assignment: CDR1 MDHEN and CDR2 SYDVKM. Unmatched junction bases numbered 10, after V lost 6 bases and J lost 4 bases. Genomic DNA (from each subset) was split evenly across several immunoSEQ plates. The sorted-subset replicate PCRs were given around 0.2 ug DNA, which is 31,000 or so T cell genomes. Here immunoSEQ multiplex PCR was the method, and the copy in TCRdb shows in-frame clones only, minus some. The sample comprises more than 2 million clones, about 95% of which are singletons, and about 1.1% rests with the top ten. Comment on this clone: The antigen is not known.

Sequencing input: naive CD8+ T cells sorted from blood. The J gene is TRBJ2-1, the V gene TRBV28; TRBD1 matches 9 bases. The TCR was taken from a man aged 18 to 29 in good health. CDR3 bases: TGTGCCAGCAGCCCAGAAACAGGGGGCTTATACAATGAGCAGTTCTTC. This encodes CASSPETGGLYNEQFF.